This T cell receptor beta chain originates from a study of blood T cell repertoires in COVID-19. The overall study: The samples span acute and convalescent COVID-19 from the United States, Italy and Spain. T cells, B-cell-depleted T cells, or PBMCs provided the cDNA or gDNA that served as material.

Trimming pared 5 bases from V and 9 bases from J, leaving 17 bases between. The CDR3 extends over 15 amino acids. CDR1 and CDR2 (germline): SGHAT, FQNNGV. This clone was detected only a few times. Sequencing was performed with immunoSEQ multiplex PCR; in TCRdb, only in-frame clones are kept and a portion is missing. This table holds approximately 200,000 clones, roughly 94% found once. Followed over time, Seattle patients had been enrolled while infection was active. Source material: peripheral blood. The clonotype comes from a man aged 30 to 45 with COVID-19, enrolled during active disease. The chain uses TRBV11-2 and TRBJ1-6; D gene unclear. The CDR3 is CASSKMSPGSSPLHF. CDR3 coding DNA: TGTGCCAGCAGCAAAATGTCCCCTGGTAGTTCACCCCTCCACTTT.